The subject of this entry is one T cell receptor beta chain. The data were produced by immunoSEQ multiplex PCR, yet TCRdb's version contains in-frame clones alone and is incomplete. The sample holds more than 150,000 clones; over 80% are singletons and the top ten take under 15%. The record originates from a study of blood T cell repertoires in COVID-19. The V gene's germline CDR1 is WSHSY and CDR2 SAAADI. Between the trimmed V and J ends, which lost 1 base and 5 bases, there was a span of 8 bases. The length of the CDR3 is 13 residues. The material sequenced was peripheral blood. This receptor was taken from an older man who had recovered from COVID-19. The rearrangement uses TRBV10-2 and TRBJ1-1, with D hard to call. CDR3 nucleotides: TGCGCCAGCAGTGAGTGGTCCGGGACTGAAGCTTTCTTT. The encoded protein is CASSEWSGTEAFF.